A selection of T cell receptor beta chains follows, all from one sample in a study of T cell repertoires in cytomegalovirus infection. TCRdb redid the calling of the reads with MiXCR, one entry per CDR3 protein. This sample has roughly 230,000 distinct CDR3 sequences; around 12% occur once, and the top ten carry 1.6%. What was sequenced was PBMCs. These receptor sequences come from a human donor in good health (CMV status not recorded). Some clones in this sample may be carry-over from other donors' samples. Each CDR3 is given with its conserved first and last residue. The D gene is left open where the match is weak. Clone size is not always given. Where it is, it says once, few, many or a class for expanded clones.

D gene,V gene,clone size,J gene,CDR3 protein,CDR3 DNA
.,TRBV7-2,many,TRBJ2-3,CASSLENAGTDTQYF,TGTGCCAGCAGCTTAGAAAATGCTGGCACAGATACGCAGTATTTT
TRBD2,TRBV7-2,many,TRBJ2-7,CASSPTSGRAISYEQYF,TGTGCCAGCAGCCCGACTAGCGGGAGGGCCATCTCCTACGAGCAGTACTTC
TRBD1,TRBV19,many,TRBJ2-7,CASSQDRSYEQYF,TGTGCCAGTAGCCAGGACAGGTCTTACGAGCAGTACTTC
.,TRBV7-2,many,TRBJ1-2,CASSLGRPRGYTF,TGTGCCAGCAGCTTAGGACGGCCTCGCGGCTACACCTTC
.,TRBV7-2,few,TRBJ2-1,CASSLEGTRFEQFF,TGTGCCAGCAGCTTAGAAGGGACCCGCTTCGAGCAGTTCTTC
TRBD1,TRBV7-8,many,TRBJ2-3,CASSSQGERSTDTQYF,TGTGCCAGCAGCTCCCAGGGGGAGCGGAGCACAGATACGCAGTATTTT
TRBD2,TRBV6-1,.,TRBJ2-7,CASSGTSGRSFYEQYF,TGTGCCAGCAGTGGGACTAGCGGGAGATCGTTTTACGAGCAGTACTTC
.,TRBV20-1,.,TRBJ2-1,CSAIRGGGGLAYNEQFF,TGCAGTGCTATCAGAGGTGGAGGGGGTTTAGCCTACAATGAGCAGTTCTTC
.,TRBV19,few,TRBJ2-1,CASSIRDGYNEQFF,TGTGCCAGTAGTATCCGGGACGGATACAATGAGCAGTTCTTC
.,TRBV14,many,TRBJ2-7,CASSQVKAFSYEQYF,TGTGCCAGCAGCCAAGTAAAAGCTTTCTCCTACGAGCAGTACTTC
.,TRBV28,many,TRBJ2-3,CASSVRQAGGGDTQYF,TGTGCCAGCAGTGTCCGACAGGCCGGCGGAGGAGATACGCAGTATTTT
TRBD2,TRBV20-1,few,TRBJ2-7,CSAAPLSGGSYEQYF,TGCAGTGCTGCCCCCCTTAGCGGGGGGTCCTACGAGCAGTACTTC
TRBD2,TRBV6-5,.,TRBJ2-7,CASTFSSGTEQYF,TGTGCCAGTACCTTCTCTAGCGGGACGGAGCAGTACTTC
.,TRBV12-3/TRBV12-4,few,TRBJ2-2,CASSHGGAGELFF,TGTGCCAGCAGCCATGGAGGGGCTGGGGAGCTGTTTTTT
TRBD2,TRBV7-2,.,TRBJ2-2,CASSFLTSGTGELFF,TGTGCCAGCAGCTTTCTGACTAGCGGGACCGGGGAGCTGTTTTTT
TRBD2,TRBV7-2,many,TRBJ2-5,CASSLYHSGVGGETQYF,TGTGCCAGCAGCTTATATCACAGCGGGGTTGGGGGTGAGACCCAGTACTTC
.,TRBV7-2,many,TRBJ2-6,CASSWGHLSGANVLTF,TGTGCCAGCAGCTGGGGACACCTCTCTGGGGCCAACGTCCTGACTTTC
.,TRBV27,.,TRBJ1-5,CASSRISYQPQHF,TGTGCCAGCAGCCGAATCAGTTATCAGCCCCAGCATTTT
.,TRBV12-5,many,TRBJ1-5,CASGPPLGSQPQHF,TGTGCTAGTGGCCCTCCGTTAGGGAGTCAGCCCCAGCATTTT
.,TRBV12-3/TRBV12-4,.,TRBJ1-1,CASSLSGRANTEAFF,TGTGCCAGCAGTTTGTCGGGCAGAGCTAACACTGAAGCTTTCTTT
.,TRBV7-2,many,TRBJ1-5,CASSLVRQGAQPQHF,TGTGCCAGCAGCTTAGTTAGGCAGGGCGCCCAGCCCCAGCATTTT
.,TRBV20-1,few,TRBJ2-7,CSASFRVTPPYEQYF,TGCAGTGCTAGTTTCAGGGTGACCCCTCCCTACGAGCAGTACTTC
.,TRBV11-3,many,TRBJ2-2,CASSPDGTNTGELFF,TGTGCCAGCAGCCCAGACGGGACGAACACCGGGGAGCTGTTTTTT